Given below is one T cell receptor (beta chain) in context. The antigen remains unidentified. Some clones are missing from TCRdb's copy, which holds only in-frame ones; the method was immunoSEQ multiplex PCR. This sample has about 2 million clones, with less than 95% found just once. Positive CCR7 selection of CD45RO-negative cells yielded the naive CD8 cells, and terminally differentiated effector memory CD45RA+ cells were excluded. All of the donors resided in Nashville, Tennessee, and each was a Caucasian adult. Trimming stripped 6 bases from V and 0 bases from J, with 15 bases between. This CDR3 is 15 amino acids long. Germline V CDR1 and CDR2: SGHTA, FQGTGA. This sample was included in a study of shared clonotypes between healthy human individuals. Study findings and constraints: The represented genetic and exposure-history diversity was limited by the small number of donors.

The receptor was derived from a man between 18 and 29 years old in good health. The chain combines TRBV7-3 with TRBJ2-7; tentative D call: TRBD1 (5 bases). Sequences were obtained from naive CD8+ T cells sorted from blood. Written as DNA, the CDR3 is TGTGCCAGCAGTCTAGACAGAATCTACTCCTACGAGCAGTACTTC. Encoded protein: CASSLDRIYSYEQYF.